This record covers a single T cell receptor (beta chain). This sample is drawn from a study of CDR3 diversity in severe acne. In TCRdb, the PCR reads were re-called with MiXCR into one record per CDR3 protein. This table holds about 85,000 distinct CDR3 sequences, roughly half found once. V lost 11 bases and J lost 4, with 12 bases in between. Germline-derived CDR1 and CDR2 are MGHDK and SYGVNS. The CDR3 totals 12 residues. The receptor was isolated from a male donor in good health, serving as a control. Specimen: blood. This chain links TRBV25-1 with TRBJ1-5; no reliable D call. CDR3 in DNA: TGTGCCTGGAGTGGAGGTAATCAGCCCCAGCATTTT. This gives the protein CAWSGGNQPQHF.